The rows below give T cell receptor beta chains drawn from one sample of a study of T cell responses to AZD1222 COVID-19 vaccine. Clones were sequenced by immunoSEQ multiplex PCR, and TCRdb holds only the in-frame ones, with some missing. The repertoire holds 150,000 to 200,000 clones, with approximately 87% as singletons. The sequencing used peripheral blood, collected on day 0 of MenACWY control vaccination. The receptors shown here come from an adult in good health. The CDR3 runs from the conserved cysteine through the conserved F or W. Each record gives: V gene, J gene, CDR3 length, clone size, CDR3 protein. Clone size is stated in some rows and not others, as once, few, many or a class when expanded.

V gene: TRBV4-1; J gene: TRBJ2-7; CDR3 length: 15; clone size: .; CDR3 protein: CASSQGLAVSYEQYF
V gene: TRBV28; J gene: TRBJ1-2; CDR3 length: 15; clone size: .; CDR3 protein: CASSLSGGAEYGYTF
V gene: TRBV7-2; J gene: TRBJ2-1; CDR3 length: 17; clone size: .; CDR3 protein: CASSLGMGQVSYNEQFF
V gene: TRBV5-6; J gene: TRBJ2-1; CDR3 length: 14; clone size: .; CDR3 protein: CASSKTSGEGEQFF
V gene: TRBV19; J gene: TRBJ2-4; CDR3 length: 17; clone size: .; CDR3 protein: CASSIRRAGLAKNIQYF
V gene: TRBV19; J gene: TRBJ1-5; CDR3 length: 17; clone size: .; CDR3 protein: CASSNSGQGIGNQPQHF
V gene: TRBV6-5; J gene: TRBJ1-5; CDR3 length: 15; clone size: .; CDR3 protein: CASSPWARGNQPQHF
V gene: TRBV28; J gene: TRBJ2-7; CDR3 length: 14; clone size: few; CDR3 protein: CASSLTGGGLEQYF
V gene: TRBV11-3; J gene: TRBJ1-3; CDR3 length: 13; clone size: .; CDR3 protein: CASSQTSGNTIYF
V gene: TRBV29-1; J gene: TRBJ2-2; CDR3 length: 15; clone size: .; CDR3 protein: CSVEDERENTGELFF
V gene: TRBV4-2; J gene: TRBJ2-7; CDR3 length: 14; clone size: .; CDR3 protein: CASSRPGTDYEQYF
V gene: TRBV28; J gene: TRBJ1-5; CDR3 length: 16; clone size: .; CDR3 protein: CASSTQGGGSNQPQHF
V gene: TRBV5-1; J gene: TRBJ2-3; CDR3 length: 12; clone size: once; CDR3 protein: CASLDRGDTQYF
V gene: TRBV6-6; J gene: TRBJ1-1; CDR3 length: 16; clone size: .; CDR3 protein: CASSYSVSKMNTEAFF
V gene: TRBV30; J gene: TRBJ1-5; CDR3 length: 15; clone size: .; CDR3 protein: CAWTVGGRSNQPQHF
V gene: TRBV7-9; J gene: TRBJ1-1; CDR3 length: 14; clone size: .; CDR3 protein: CASSLVSGDTEAFF
V gene: TRBV11-1; J gene: TRBJ2-7; CDR3 length: 14; clone size: .; CDR3 protein: CASSFGDSLYEQYF
V gene: TRBV30; J gene: TRBJ1-1; CDR3 length: 13; clone size: .; CDR3 protein: CAWSVSANTEAFF
V gene: TRBV5-1; J gene: TRBJ1-5; CDR3 length: 15; clone size: few; CDR3 protein: CASSPDGLSNQPQHF
V gene: TRBV5-1; J gene: TRBJ2-3; CDR3 length: 13; clone size: .; CDR3 protein: CASSWGSTDTQYF
V gene: TRBV9; J gene: TRBJ2-7; CDR3 length: 15; clone size: .; CDR3 protein: CASSEGTGSPYEQYF
V gene: TRBV14; J gene: TRBJ1-1; CDR3 length: 14; clone size: .; CDR3 protein: CASSQEVGGTEAFF
V gene: TRBV3-1/TRBV3-2; J gene: TRBJ2-7; CDR3 length: 15; clone size: .; CDR3 protein: CASSPTGLAGDEQYF
V gene: TRBV24-1; J gene: TRBJ2-6; CDR3 length: 18; clone size: .; CDR3 protein: CATSDNGVHNSGANVLTF
V gene: TRBV28; J gene: TRBJ2-2; CDR3 length: 13; clone size: .; CDR3 protein: CASGGGNTGELFF
V gene: TRBV11-1; J gene: TRBJ2-7; CDR3 length: 12; clone size: .; CDR3 protein: CASSAPDYEQYF
V gene: TRBV7-2; J gene: TRBJ2-7; CDR3 length: 16; clone size: .; CDR3 protein: CASSLFSSGTSYEQYF
V gene: TRBV7-2; J gene: TRBJ2-6; CDR3 length: 16; clone size: once; CDR3 protein: CASSSSGGTGANVLTF
V gene: TRBV19; J gene: TRBJ2-7; CDR3 length: 14; clone size: .; CDR3 protein: CASSKGTVSYEQYF
V gene: TRBV28; J gene: TRBJ2-3; CDR3 length: 14; clone size: .; CDR3 protein: CASKLGSTGDTQYF
V gene: TRBV2; J gene: TRBJ2-7; CDR3 length: 12; clone size: .; CDR3 protein: CASLMGSYEQYF
V gene: TRBV29-1; J gene: TRBJ1-3; CDR3 length: 16; clone size: .; CDR3 protein: CSVEWASASSGNTIYF
V gene: TRBV28; J gene: TRBJ1-2; CDR3 length: 15; clone size: .; CDR3 protein: CASSLGAAGSYGYTF
V gene: TRBV30; J gene: TRBJ2-7; CDR3 length: 15; clone size: .; CDR3 protein: CAWSVPVAGRGEQYF
V gene: TRBV28; J gene: TRBJ2-5; CDR3 length: 14; clone size: .; CDR3 protein: CASSLDRVRETQYF
V gene: TRBV19; J gene: TRBJ2-1; CDR3 length: 12; clone size: .; CDR3 protein: CASSPLHGEQFF
V gene: TRBV9; J gene: TRBJ2-1; CDR3 length: 17; clone size: .; CDR3 protein: CASSGTIRNGLYDEQFF
V gene: TRBV12-3/TRBV12-4; J gene: TRBJ2-7; CDR3 length: 13; clone size: few; CDR3 protein: CASGASGRYEQYF
V gene: TRBV19; J gene: TRBJ2-3; CDR3 length: 16; clone size: once; CDR3 protein: CASSFKSGSSTDTQYF
V gene: TRBV5-6; J gene: TRBJ1-5; CDR3 length: 14; clone size: .; CDR3 protein: CASSYGGADQPQHF
V gene: TRBV13; J gene: TRBJ2-7; CDR3 length: 14; clone size: .; CDR3 protein: CASSLRGTGGEQYF
V gene: TRBV28; J gene: TRBJ1-3; CDR3 length: 14; clone size: .; CDR3 protein: CACSTLSSGNTIYF
V gene: TRBV9; J gene: TRBJ2-1; CDR3 length: 14; clone size: .; CDR3 protein: CASSHGQGAAEQFF
V gene: TRBV6-6; J gene: TRBJ1-6; CDR3 length: 15; clone size: .; CDR3 protein: CASSYTGQGGSPLHF
V gene: TRBV6-5; J gene: TRBJ2-5; CDR3 length: 15; clone size: .; CDR3 protein: CASSYSSPVLETQYF
V gene: TRBV2; J gene: TRBJ2-7; CDR3 length: 14; clone size: .; CDR3 protein: CASRVSGGPYEQYF
V gene: TRBV6-2/TRBV6-3; J gene: TRBJ1-1; CDR3 length: 16; clone size: .; CDR3 protein: CASSWTLTGGGSEAFF
V gene: TRBV7-2; J gene: TRBJ1-6; CDR3 length: 12; clone size: .; CDR3 protein: CATSDPNSPLHF